This T cell receptor (beta chain) was captured by sequencing in a study of beta chain features in type 1 diabetes. Regarding the study as a whole: Across all four CD4+ subsets, people with type 1 diabetes showed modestly shorter TCRB CDR3s.

The table lists this clone with a few counts. The antigen is unknown. Sequencing targeted expressed TCRB transcripts, as all isolated RNA had been reverse transcribed. An average near 3.57 million reads came from naive, central memory and regulatory T cell samples. Using immunoSEQ multiplex PCR, the repertoire was profiled, and TCRdb retains in-frame clones only, with some absent. The sample lists about 230,000 clones; 16% were seen once. Trimming cost V 7 bases and J 0 bases, with 11 bases left between them. The CDR3 is 14 residues long. Germline V CDR1 and CDR2: LNHDA, SQIVND (reference sequence). CD4+ cells of the naive, central memory, regulatory and stem cell-like memory types were sorted via CD45RO/CCR7/CD25/CD127/CD95/CD27.

Sample: naive CD4+ T cells from blood. The clonotype originates from a man aged 30 to 39 with type 1 diabetes. The chain joins TRBV19 to TRBJ2-3; D unclear. In DNA, the CDR3 is TGTGCCAGTAACGCGGAGCCTAGCACAGATACGCAGTATTTT. It codes for CASNAEPSTDTQYF.